Shown below are 32 T cell receptor beta chains from a single sample sequenced in a study of shared clonotypes between healthy human individuals. Sequenced by immunoSEQ multiplex PCR; TCRdb stores in-frame clones only, minus some. The sample lists about 2.3 million clones, roughly 93% occurring once. The material sequenced was naive CD4+ T cells from PBMCs. Stated subset: CD45RA+ positively selected. These receptors were taken from a man aged 18 to 35 in good health. Some clones in this sample may be carry-over from other donors' samples.

The genes are TRBV27 and TRBJ2-1; possible D gene TRBD1, 5 bases. V was cut by 2 bases and J by 7 bases, with 15 bases left in between. In germline, CDR1 is MNHEY, CDR2 SMNVEV (reference sequence). The CDR3 has 15 amino acids. CDR3 sequence reads: CASSLTPGHWNEQFF. CDR3 sequence (DNA): TGTGCCAGCAGTTTAACCCCAGGGCATTGGAATGAGCAGTTCTTC.

The chain employs TRBV28 and TRBJ2-5; D might be TRBD1 (7 bases). The germline V gene has CDR1 MDHEN and CDR2 SYDVKM. The CDR3 extends over 13 amino acids. V was trimmed by 9 bases and J by 4 bases, leaving 15 bases between them. CDR3 DNA: TGTGCCAGTCATGGAGGGGGCCGAGAGACCCAGTACTTC. Translating it yields CASHGGGRETQYF. Combining the CDR3 with reference TRBV28 and TRBJ2-5 gives the whole variable domain DVKVTQSSRYLVKRTGEKVFLECVQDMDHENMFWYRQDPGLGLRLIYFSYDVKMKEKGDIPEGYSVSREKKERFSLILESASTNQTSMYLCASHGGGRETQYFGPGTRLLVL.

The rearrangement links TRBV4-2 to TRBJ1-2; D gene unclear. Trimming took 0 bases from V and 3 from J, leaving 8 bases between them. Per germline, CDR1 LGHNA and CDR2 YNFKEQ. This CDR3 contains 14 residues. CDR3 DNA: TGTGCCAGCAGCCAAGATCACACAGACTATGGCTACACCTTC. It translates to CASSQDHTDYGYTF.

The chain uses TRBV18 and TRBJ2-1; D is possibly TRBD1 (6 bases). The germline CDR1 and CDR2 sequences are KGHSH and LQKENI. The CDR3 consists of 15 residues. V lost 0 bases and J 8 bases, leaving 14 bases between the germline ends. The CDR3 protein is CASSPPSGDADEQFF. The CDR3, as DNA: TGTGCCAGCTCACCACCCTCAGGGGATGCGGATGAGCAGTTCTTC.

The CDR3 is CASSLGGLQGGTQYF. The CDR3 DNA is TGTGCCAGCAGTTTGGGCGGACTACAGGGGGGTACGCAGTATTTT. The V gene is TRBV2, the J gene TRBJ2-3; 8 nucleotides align to TRBD1. Germline V gene data show CDR1 as SNHLY and CDR2 as FYNNEI. V lost 5 bases to trimming and J lost 8 bases; unmatched junction nucleotides: 12. The CDR3 runs to 15 residues.

The genes are TRBV7-3 and TRBJ2-6; unclear D gene. V was shortened by 1 base and J by 1 base, with 14 bases between the two germline ends. The CDR3 is 18 residues long. Germline V CDR1 and CDR2: SGHTA, FQGTGA. CDR3 residues: CASSLKAPSWSGANVLTF. CDR3 nucleotides: TGTGCCAGCAGCTTAAAAGCCCCTTCCTGGTCTGGGGCCAACGTCCTGACTTTC.

Concerning this clone itself: The identical CDR3 is also encoded by other nucleotide sequences in the sample. This rearrangement joins TRBV9 to TRBJ1-1, with D unresolved. The CDR3 has 14 residues. Germline CDR1 is SGDLS and CDR2 is YYNGEE. V lost 0 bases to trimming and J lost 1 base, with 7 bases between them. This CDR3 is CASSVVGENTEAFF. DNA of the CDR3: TGTGCCAGCAGCGTAGTAGGCGAGAACACTGAAGCTTTCTTT.

The CDR3 loop reads CASSPGLASSTDTQYF. For the CDR3, the DNA is TGTGCCAGCAGCCCAGGACTTGCGTCTAGCACAGATACGCAGTATTTT. The chain has TRBV5-6 and TRBJ2-3; tentatively, D is TRBD2 (5 bases). V was clipped by 4 bases and J by 0 bases, with 15 bases between them. CDR3 length: 16 residues. Germline CDR1 is SGHDT and CDR2 is YYEEEE.

This chain connects TRBV5-1 to TRBJ1-5; possibly TRBD1 for D (5 bases). The V end was cut by 4 bases, the J end by 7 bases, with 18 bases between. The germline gives CDR1 SGHRS, CDR2 YFSETQ. The CDR3 spans 15 residues. The DNA for the CDR3 is TGCGCCAGCAGCATCCTGGGGGGTAAGGGACAGCCCCAGCATTTT. This encodes CASSILGGKGQPQHF. Combining the CDR3 with reference TRBV5-1 and TRBJ1-5 gives the whole variable domain KAGVTQTPRYLIKTRGQQVTLSCSPISGHRSVSWYQQTPGQGLQFLFEYFSETQRNKGNFPGRFSGRQFSNSRSEMNVSTLELGDSALYLCASSILGGKGQPQHFGDGTRLSIL.

The chain joins TRBV5-1 to TRBJ1-4, with 7 bases lining up with TRBD1. V shed 3 bases and J 3 bases; nucleotides not matched to a gene: 5. CDR3 length: 15 amino acids. From germline, CDR1 is SGHRS and CDR2 YFSETQ. The CDR3 here is CASSSTGVANEKLFF. The CDR3 DNA reads as TGCGCCAGCAGCTCTACAGGGGTAGCTAATGAAAAACTGTTTTTT. The complete variable domain, with remaining parts taken from reference TRBV5-1 and TRBJ1-4, reads KAGVTQTPRYLIKTRGQQVTLSCSPISGHRSVSWYQQTPGQGLQFLFEYFSETQRNKGNFPGRFSGRQFSNSRSEMNVSTLELGDSALYLCASSSTGVANEKLFFGSGTQLSVL.

The V gene is TRBV7-2, the J gene TRBJ2-1; D is unclear. Trimming took 3 bases from V and 9 from J, leaving 15 bases between them. This CDR3 contains 14 residues. CDR1 and CDR2 (germline): SGHTA, FQGNSA. The CDR3 DNA reads TGTGCCAGCAGCTTCCAGAAGGGCGTCACTGAGCAGTTCTTC. Translation: CASSFQKGVTEQFF. Filled out from reference TRBV7-2 and TRBJ2-1, the complete variable domain reads GAGVSQSPSNKVTEKGKDVELRCDPISGHTALYWYRQSLGQGLEFLIYFQGNSAPDKSGLPSDRFSAERTGGSVSTLTIQRTQQEDSAVYLCASSFQKGVTEQFFGPGTRLTVL.

V gene TRBV6-5 combines with J gene TRBJ2-7; D may be TRBD2 (7 bases). The CDR3 spans 15 residues. Looked up from germline, CDR1 is MNHEY and CDR2 is SVGAGI. V was cut by 6 bases and J by 1 base, with 16 bases left in between. CDR3 in DNA: TGTGCCAGCAGATTAAACAGGGAGGGGTCCTACGAGCAGTACTTC. Protein product: CASRLNREGSYEQYF.

The chain recombines TRBV9 with TRBJ1-5, with D unclear. The CDR3 sequence is 14 residues long. Per germline, CDR1 SGDLS and CDR2 YYNGEE. Trimming took 0 bases from V and 6 from J, leaving 10 bases between them. The CDR3 DNA sequence: TGTGCCAGCAGCGTAGAGAGTTCCGTTCAGCCCCAGCATTTT. It encodes CASSVESSVQPQHF.

The chain couples TRBV2 to TRBJ2-7, with 8 bases matching TRBD2. The germline V gene has CDR1 SNHLY and CDR2 FYNNEI. The CDR3 is made up of 14 amino acids. V shed 6 bases and J 5 bases; nucleotides not matched to a gene: 9. The CDR3 loop reads CASRVGLVENEQYF. The CDR3 coding sequence is TGTGCCAGCAGGGTGGGACTAGTAGAAAACGAGCAGTACTTC.

The V gene is TRBV11-2, the J gene TRBJ2-2; D is undetermined. The CDR3 has 13 residues. The V end was cut by 0 bases, the J end by 6 bases, with 5 bases between. CDR1 SGHAT and CDR2 FQNNGV come from the germline V gene. CDR3 region: CASSLDEAGELFF. DNA of the CDR3: TGTGCCAGCAGCTTAGATGAGGCCGGGGAGCTGTTTTTT.

The genes are TRBV4-1 and TRBJ2-3, with D possibly TRBD2 on 7 matching bases. The CDR3 totals 15 residues. Germline V gives CDR1 MGHRA, CDR2 YSYEKL. V lost 0 bases and J lost 1, with 8 bases in between. DNA for the CDR3: TGCGCCAGCAGCCAAGAGGGGGGGCGCACAGATACGCAGTATTTT. Its protein product is CASSQEGGRTDTQYF.

This clone has a single count. The chain employs TRBV11-2 and TRBJ2-2; 8 bases align to TRBD1. From germline, CDR1 is SGHAT and CDR2 FQNNGV. The CDR3 loop spans 15 amino acids. The V gene end was trimmed by 5 bases and the J gene end by 7 bases; junction bases not matched to a gene: 9. The CDR3 reads CASSQPGQGHGELFF. DNA for the CDR3: TGTGCCAGCAGCCAACCCGGACAGGGACACGGGGAGCTGTTTTTT.

J is TRBJ2-7 and V is TRBV2; no clear D. Germline CDR1 reads SNHLY; CDR2 reads FYNNEI. Trimming took 7 bases from V and 4 from J, leaving 11 bases between them. The CDR3 is 12 amino acids. CDR3 loop: CASTGEGYEQYF. CDR3 DNA sequence: TGTGCCAGCACAGGTGAAGGGTACGAGCAGTACTTC.

The chain employs TRBV28 and TRBJ2-7, with D possibly matching TRBD1 (7 bases). This CDR3 has 18 amino acids. V was cut by 6 bases and J by 7 bases, with 31 bases left in between. Germline V gene data show CDR1 as MDHEN and CDR2 as SYDVKM. In DNA form, the CDR3 reads TGTGCCAGCAGCGATCCCCCCGGAGGACAGGAGGGATACCGGGAGCAGTACTTC. Its protein product is CASSDPPGGQEGYREQYF.

This chain connects TRBV6-5 to TRBJ1-5; TRBD1 might be the D (5 bases). Trimming took off 6 bases at V and 6 bases at J, with 15 bases between the two ends. Germline values: CDR1 MNHEY, CDR2 SVGAGI. This CDR3 contains 14 residues. The CDR3 is CASRGEGFFQPQHF. The CDR3 nucleotides read TGTGCCAGCAGGGGGGAGGGGTTCTTTCAGCCCCAGCATTTT.

The chain recombines TRBV9 with TRBJ2-7; a possible D gene is TRBD2 (6 bases). Trimming removed 0 bases from V and 3 bases from J, with 13 bases in between. Germline V gene data show CDR1 as SGDLS and CDR2 as YYNGEE. The CDR3 spans 15 residues. DNA of the CDR3: TGTGCCAGCAGCGTAGCGGGAGCACGAATCTACGAGCAGTACTTC. It yields the protein CASSVAGARIYEQYF.

This clone was recorded once. The gene calls are TRBV18 and TRBJ1-6, with 8 bases that match TRBD1. Looked up from germline, CDR1 is KGHSH and CDR2 is LQKENI. With 1 base clipped from V and 5 bases from J, the junction kept 1 base outside the gene matches. The CDR3 is 15 residues long. Here the CDR3 reads CASSPQDRDNSPLHF. CDR3 in DNA: TGTGCCAGCTCACCACAGGACAGGGATAATTCACCCCTCCACTTT. The variable domain in full, with the rest retrieved from reference TRBV18 and TRBJ1-6, is NAGVMQNPRHLVRRRGQEARLRCSPMKGHSHVYWYRQLPEEGLKFMVYLQKENIIDESGMPKERFSAEFPKEGPSILRIQQVVRGDSAAYFCASSPQDRDNSPLHFGNGTRLTVT.

A remark on this clone: Germline is not matched at one junction end, which may reflect a read error. V and J are TRBV6-1 and TRBJ2-7; tentatively, D is TRBD1 (6 bases). Germline values: CDR1 MNHNS, CDR2 SASEGT. CDR3 length: 11 amino acids. CDR3 protein: CASSEARDKDF. The CDR3 DNA reads as TGTGCCAGCAGTGAAGCCAGGGACAAAGATTTC.

The V call is TRBV7-2, the J call TRBJ2-2; 8 positions match TRBD1. This CDR3 region has 15 residues. V lost 2 bases, J lost 5 bases, and 4 bases stayed unmatched. Germline V lookup: CDR1 SGHTA, CDR2 FQGNSA. The CDR3 protein is CASSLQGAWTGELFF. The CDR3 DNA is TGTGCCAGCAGCTTACAGGGGGCTTGGACCGGGGAGCTGTTTTTT.

The chain has TRBV9 and TRBJ1-2, with D uncertain. Per germline, CDR1 SGDLS and CDR2 YYNGEE. The CDR3 has 14 amino acids. Trimming removed 3 bases from V and 0 bases from J, with 9 bases in between. The CDR3 protein is CASSADGANYGYTF. CDR3 bases: TGTGCCAGCAGCGCTGATGGAGCTAACTATGGCTACACCTTC.

This chain uses TRBV6-1 with TRBJ1-3; D not certain. The germline CDR1 and CDR2 sequences are MNHNS and SASEGT. The CDR3 spans 15 residues. Trimming pared 3 bases from V and 4 bases from J, leaving 13 bases between. CDR3: CASSDRAPGGNTIYF. Here the CDR3 DNA reads TGTGCCAGCAGTGATAGGGCGCCTGGAGGAAACACCATATATTTT.

The V and J genes are TRBV6-5 and TRBJ2-7; no definite D call. Trimming shortened V by 0 bases and J by 0 bases, and 12 bases separated the two germline ends. There are 16 residues in the CDR3. Germline V gene data show CDR1 as MNHEY and CDR2 as SVGAGI. Here the CDR3 reads CASSYSTVMVSYEQYF. The DNA for the CDR3 is TGTGCCAGCAGTTACTCGACTGTAATGGTCTCCTACGAGCAGTACTTC.

This clone was counted a single time. This sequence joins TRBV28 and TRBJ1-3; D remains ambiguous. Germline V gene lookup returns CDR1 MDHEN and CDR2 SYDVKM. This CDR3 contains 15 residues. The V end was cut by 3 bases, the J end by 0 bases, with 9 bases between. CDR3 residues: CASSFSGLSGNTIYF. CDR3 DNA sequence: TGTGCCAGCAGTTTTTCCGGACTCTCTGGAAACACCATATATTTT.

Comments on this clone: The DNA is left out, because the CDR3 cannot be placed on it with certainty; the CDR3 is given as TCRdb lists it. The identical CDR3 is also encoded by other nucleotide sequences in the sample. The chain carries TRBV19 and TRBJ2-2. The CDR3 is 12 amino acids in total, end residues counted. From germline, CDR1 is LNHDA and CDR2 SQIVND (reference sequence). The CDR3 region is CASSILAGELFF.

The chain couples TRBV27 to TRBJ2-7, with 7 bases identical to TRBD1. The CDR3 has 15 amino acids. Germline lookup yields CDR1 MNHEY and CDR2 SMNVEV (reference sequence). Trimming took 3 bases from V and 2 from J; bases not matched to a gene: 7. CDR3 coding DNA: TGTGCCAGCAGTTTGGTTGGACAGGAAGCCTACGAGCAGTACTTC. As protein: CASSLVGQEAYEQYF.

CDR3 in DNA: TGTGCCAGCAGCTTATTCGGAGTTTCAGATACGCAGTATTTT. This gives the protein CASSLFGVSDTQYF. The rearrangement links TRBV7-2 to TRBJ2-3; D gene uncertain. The CDR3 extends over 14 amino acids. V lost 2 bases and J lost 4, with 10 bases in between. The germline gives CDR1 SGHTA, CDR2 FQGNSA.

This chain uses TRBV15 with TRBJ2-3; TRBD2 agrees at 10 bases. V lost 3 bases to trimming and J lost 2 bases; unmatched junction nucleotides: 5. CDR3 length equals 16 residues. The germline V gene has CDR1 LNHNV and CDR2 YYDKDF (reference sequence). Written as DNA, the CDR3 is TGTGCCACCAGCAGTTTCCTAGCGGGAGACACAGATACGCAGTATTTT. Its protein is CATSSFLAGDTDTQYF.